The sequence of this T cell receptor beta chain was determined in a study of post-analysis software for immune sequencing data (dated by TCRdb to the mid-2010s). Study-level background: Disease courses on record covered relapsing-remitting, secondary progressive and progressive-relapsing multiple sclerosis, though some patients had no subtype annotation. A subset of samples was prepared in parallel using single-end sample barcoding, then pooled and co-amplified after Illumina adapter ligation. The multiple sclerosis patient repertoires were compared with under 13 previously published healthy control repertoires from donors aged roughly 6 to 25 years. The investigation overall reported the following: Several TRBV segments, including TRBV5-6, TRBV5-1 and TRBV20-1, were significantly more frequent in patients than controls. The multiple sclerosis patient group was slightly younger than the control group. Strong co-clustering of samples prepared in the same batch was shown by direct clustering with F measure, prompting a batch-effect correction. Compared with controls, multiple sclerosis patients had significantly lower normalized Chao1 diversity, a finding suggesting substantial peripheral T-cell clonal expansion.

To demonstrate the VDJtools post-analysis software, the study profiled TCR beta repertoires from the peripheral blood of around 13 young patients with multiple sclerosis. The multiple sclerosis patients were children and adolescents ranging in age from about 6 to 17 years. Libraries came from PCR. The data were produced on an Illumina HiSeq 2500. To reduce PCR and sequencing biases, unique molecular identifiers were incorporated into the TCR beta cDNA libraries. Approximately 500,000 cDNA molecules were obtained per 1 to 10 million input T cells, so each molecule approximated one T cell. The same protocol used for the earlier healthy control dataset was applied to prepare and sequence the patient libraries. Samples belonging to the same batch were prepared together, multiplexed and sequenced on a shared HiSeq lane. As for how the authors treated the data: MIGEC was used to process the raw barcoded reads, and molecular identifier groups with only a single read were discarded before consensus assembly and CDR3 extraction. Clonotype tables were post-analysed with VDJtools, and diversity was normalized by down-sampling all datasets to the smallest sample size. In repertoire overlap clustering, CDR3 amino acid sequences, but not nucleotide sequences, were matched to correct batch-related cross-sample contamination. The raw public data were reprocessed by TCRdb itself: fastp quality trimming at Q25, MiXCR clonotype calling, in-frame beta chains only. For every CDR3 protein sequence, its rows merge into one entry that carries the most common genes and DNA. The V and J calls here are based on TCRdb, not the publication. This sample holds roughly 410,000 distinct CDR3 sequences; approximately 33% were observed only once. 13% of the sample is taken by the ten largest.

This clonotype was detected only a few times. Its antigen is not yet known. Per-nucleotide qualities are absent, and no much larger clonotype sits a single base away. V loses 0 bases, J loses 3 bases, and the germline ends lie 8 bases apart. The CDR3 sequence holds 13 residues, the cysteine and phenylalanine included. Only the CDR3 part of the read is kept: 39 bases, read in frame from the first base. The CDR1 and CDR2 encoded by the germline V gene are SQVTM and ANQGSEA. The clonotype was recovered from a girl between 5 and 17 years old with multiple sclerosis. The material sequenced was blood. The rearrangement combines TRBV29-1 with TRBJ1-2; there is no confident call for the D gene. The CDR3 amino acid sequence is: CSVEDRRYYGYTF. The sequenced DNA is TGCAGCGTTGAAGATCGTAGGTACTATGGCTACACCTTC.